This T cell receptor (beta chain) emerged from a study of PD-1 blockade in classical Hodgkin lymphoma. Study at large: With a 2-week interval, patients received intravenous nivolumab at 3 mg/kg.

General study points: Similar baseline diversity was found in complete responders and newly diagnosed patients.

Here immunoSEQ multiplex PCR was the method, and the copy in TCRdb shows in-frame clones only, minus some. In the table there are about 40,000 clones, 71% of which are singletons. This clone was seen a few times. Its specificity is unknown. The CDR3 runs to 14 residues. Trimming removed 6 bases at V and 3 bases at J, with 15 bases between. Germline V gene data show CDR1 as SEHNR and CDR2 as FQNEAQ (reference sequence). Every patient relapsed after autologous stem cell transplantation, and brentuximab vedotin exposure varied. V gene TRBV7-9 combines with J gene TRBJ2-7; D might be TRBD2 (6 bases). Sequencing was performed on peripheral blood mononuclear cells (PBMCs), taken at baseline. This sequence was found in a human donor with classical Hodgkin lymphoma. CDR3 nucleotides: TGTGCCAGCAGGCCTCCCGGGGAGGACTACGAGCAGTACTTC. This gives the protein CASRPPGEDYEQYF.